This T cell receptor beta chain was identified during a study of shared clonotypes between healthy human individuals. About the research overall: There were three CD4 naive, three CD4 memory, two CD8 naive and one CD8 memory plates per donor.

Method: immunoSEQ multiplex PCR; TCRdb's copy keeps in-frame clones and lacks some. The table has 2,100,000 or so clones, about 94% seen once. The V gene lost 7 bases and the J gene lost 0 bases, with 15 bases spanning the gap. This CDR3 has 15 residues. Germline CDR1 and CDR2: SNHLY and FYNNEI. The chain employs TRBV2 and TRBJ1-2; a weak D match, TRBD1 (5 bases). Specimen: naive CD4+ T cells sorted from blood. As for subset: CD45RA+ positively selected. The origin of this receptor is a man between 18 and 29 years old in good health. DNA of the CDR3: TGTGCCAGCACCCCGGACACCGTACCTAACTATGGCTACACCTTC. Its translation is CASTPDTVPNYGYTF.